Listed below are T cell receptor beta chains from one sample, sequenced in a study of cytomegalovirus exposure and HLA in healthy donors. Sequencing was performed with immunoSEQ multiplex PCR; in TCRdb, only in-frame clones are kept and a portion is missing. The top ten clones hold around 5.8% of a sample with approximately 57,000 clones, over 90% of them seen once. Sequencing used PBMCs. Source of these receptors: a woman aged 18-29 years in good health and CMV-seronegative. CDR3s include the opening cysteine and the closing phenylalanine or tryptophan. D genes are given only for firm matches. Only part of the rows carry a size: once, few, many, or a class if the clone is expanded.

v_call	clone_size	d_call	j_call	cdr3_aa	cdr3_nt
TRBV5-1	NA	NA	TRBJ2-2	CASSLVSGTGELFF	TGCGCCAGCAGCTTAGTTTCCGGGACCGGGGAGCTGTTTTTT
TRBV19	NA	NA	TRBJ1-1	CASSSVNTEAFF	TGTGCCAGTAGTTCGGTGAACACTGAAGCTTTCTTT
TRBV6-4	NA	NA	TRBJ2-3	CASSLDVDGTDTQYF	TGTGCCAGCAGTCTAGACGTTGATGGCACAGATACGCAGTATTTT
TRBV27	medium-sized	NA	TRBJ2-5	CASSFKRLQETQYF	TGTGCCAGCAGTTTTAAAAGACTTCAAGAGACCCAGTACTTC
TRBV2	once	TRBD2	TRBJ2-3	CASNPFLAGGLTDTQYF	TGTGCCAGCAATCCGTTCCTAGCGGGAGGCCTCACAGATACGCAGTATTTT
TRBV7-8	NA	NA	TRBJ1-5	CASSPDSNQPQHF	TGTGCCAGCAGCCCCGACAGTAATCAGCCCCAGCATTTT
TRBV15	many	NA	TRBJ1-2	CATSRDRRTNYGYTF	TGTGCCACCAGCAGGGACAGACGTACTAACTATGGCTACACCTTC
TRBV7-9	NA	TRBD2	TRBJ2-1	CASSFSGGEQFF	TGTGCCAGCAGCTTTTCGGGGGGTGAGCAGTTCTTC
TRBV7-9	NA	NA	TRBJ1-1	CASLEQVNTEAFF	TGTGCCAGCTTAGAGCAGGTGAACACTGAAGCTTTCTTT
TRBV4-2	NA	NA	TRBJ2-5	CASSQDLSVPETQYF	TGTGCCAGCAGCCAAGATCTCAGCGTCCCAGAGACCCAGTACTTC
TRBV27	NA	TRBD1	TRBJ1-1	CASWGQGRDTEAFF	TGTGCCAGTTGGGGACAGGGGAGGGACACTGAAGCTTTCTTT
TRBV11-3	NA	TRBD1	TRBJ1-2	CASSSAGQGTYGYTF	TGTGCCAGCAGCTCCGCCGGACAGGGGACGTATGGCTACACCTTC
TRBV7-2	NA	NA	TRBJ1-1	CASSLGWNTEAFF	TGTGCCAGCAGCCTGGGCTGGAACACTGAAGCTTTCTTT
TRBV29-1	NA	NA	TRBJ2-5	CSVDPTAETQYF	TGCAGCGTTGACCCGACAGCAGAGACCCAGTACTTC
TRBV9	NA	TRBD1	TRBJ1-1	CASSVGTGLLNTEAFF	TGTGCCAGCAGCGTAGGGACAGGACTCCTGAACACTGAAGCTTTCTTT
TRBV27	NA	NA	TRBJ2-5	CASSLRGVETQYF	TGTGCCAGCAGTTTACGGGGAGTGGAGACCCAGTACTTC
TRBV7-2	NA	NA	TRBJ2-1	CASSLAQGYFNEQFF	TGTGCCAGCAGCTTAGCACAGGGATACTTCAATGAGCAGTTCTTC
TRBV19	NA	NA	TRBJ1-5	CASDSGRVGQPQHF	TGTGCCAGCGACTCGGGGAGGGTCGGTCAGCCCCAGCATTTT